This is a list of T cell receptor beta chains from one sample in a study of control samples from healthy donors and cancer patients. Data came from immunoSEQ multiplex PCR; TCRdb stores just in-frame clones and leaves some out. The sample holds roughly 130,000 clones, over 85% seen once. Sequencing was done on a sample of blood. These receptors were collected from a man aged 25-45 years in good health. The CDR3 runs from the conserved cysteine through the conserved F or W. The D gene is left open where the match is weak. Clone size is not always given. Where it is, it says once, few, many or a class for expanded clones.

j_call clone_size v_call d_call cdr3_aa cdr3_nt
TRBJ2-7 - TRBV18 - CASSPLDSNEQYF TGTGCCAGCTCACCATTAGACAGCAACGAGCAGTACTTC
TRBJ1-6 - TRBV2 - CASSEKGTYNSPLHF TGTGCCAGCAGTGAAAAGGGAACCTATAATTCACCCCTCCACTTT
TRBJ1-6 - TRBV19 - CASSILYRLGDSPLHF TGTGCCAGTAGTATCCTCTACAGGCTGGGGGATTCACCCCTCCACTTT
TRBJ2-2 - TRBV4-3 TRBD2 CASSQASSSGGFTGELFF TGCGCCAGCAGCCAAGCCTCCTCTAGCGGGGGGTTCACCGGGGAGCTGTTTTTT
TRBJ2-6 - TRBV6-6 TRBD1 CASSQSSILGWTGLYSGANVLTF TGTGCCAGCAGTCAATCTTCAATCCTGGGGTGGACAGGGTTATATTCTGGGGCCAACGTCCTGACTTTC
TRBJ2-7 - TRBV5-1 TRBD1 CASSPGQGMSSYEQYF TGCGCCAGCAGTCCGGGACAGGGAATGAGCTCCTACGAGCAGTACTTC
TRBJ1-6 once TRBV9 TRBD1 CASSVGQGNSPLHF TGTGCCAGCAGCGTAGGACAGGGGAATTCACCCCTCCACTTT
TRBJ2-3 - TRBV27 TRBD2 CASSLSGLTDTQYF TGTGCCAGCAGTTTATCGGGACTAACAGATACGCAGTATTTT
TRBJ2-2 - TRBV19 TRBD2 CAVRTSGGTRELFF TGTGCCGTTCGGACTAGCGGGGGAACTAGGGAGCTGTTTTTT
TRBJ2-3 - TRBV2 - CANGERLTDTQYF TGTGCCAACGGGGAGAGGCTCACAGATACGCAGTATTTT
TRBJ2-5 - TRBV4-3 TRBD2 CASSLWRGGGETQYF TGCGCCAGCAGCCTCTGGCGGGGGGGCGGAGAGACCCAGTACTTC
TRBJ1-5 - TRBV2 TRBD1 CASSEGQGSNQPQHF TGTGCCAGCAGTGAAGGACAGGGGTCGAATCAGCCCCAGCATTTT
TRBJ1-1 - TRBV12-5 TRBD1 CASGLQGAETEAFF TGTGCTAGTGGTTTACAGGGGGCCGAAACGGAAGCTTTCTTT
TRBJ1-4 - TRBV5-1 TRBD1 CASSLGTGNTNEKLFF TGCGCCAGCAGCTTGGGGACAGGGAATACTAATGAAAAACTGTTTTTT
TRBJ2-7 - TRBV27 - CASSFGQLYEQYF TGTGCCAGCAGTTTCGGACAGTTATACGAGCAGTACTTC
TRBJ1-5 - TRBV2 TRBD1 CASSPGTGGNQPQHF TGTGCCAGCAGTCCCGGGACAGGGGGTAATCAGCCCCAGCATTTT
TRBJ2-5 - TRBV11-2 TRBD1 CASSQWGTGVQETQYF TGTGCCAGCAGCCAATGGGGGACAGGGGTTCAAGAGACCCAGTACTTC
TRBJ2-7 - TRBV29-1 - CSVEDQTAEQYF TGCAGCGTTGAAGACCAGACCGCCGAGCAGTACTTC
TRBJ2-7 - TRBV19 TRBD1 CASSTRTGTGGPYEQYF TGTGCCAGTAGCACAAGAACAGGGACAGGGGGACCTTACGAGCAGTACTTC
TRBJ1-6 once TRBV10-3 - CAISERTVSSYNSPLHF TGTGCCATCAGTGAAAGGACAGTGAGCTCCTATAATTCACCCCTCCACTTT
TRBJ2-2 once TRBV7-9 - CASSLAQQGYTGELFF TGTGCCAGCAGCTTAGCGCAGCAGGGTTACACCGGGGAGCTGTTTTTT
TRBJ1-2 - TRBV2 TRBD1 CASSEDRGDGYTF TGTGCCAGCAGTGAGGACAGGGGGGATGGCTACACCTTC
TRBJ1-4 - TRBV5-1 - CASSLSVPTNEKLFF TGCGCCAGCAGCTTGTCGGTGCCAACTAATGAAAAACTGTTTTTT
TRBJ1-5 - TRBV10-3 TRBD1 CAISQDRGSNQPQHF TGTGCCATCAGCCAGGACAGGGGGAGCAATCAGCCCCAGCATTTT
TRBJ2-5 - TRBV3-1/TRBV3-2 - CASSQGTEGLRVQETQYF TGTGCCAGCAGCCAAGGCACTGAAGGCTTGAGGGTCCAAGAGACCCAGTACTTC
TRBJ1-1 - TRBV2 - CASSWTANTEAFF TGTGCCAGCAGCTGGACTGCGAACACTGAAGCTTTCTTT
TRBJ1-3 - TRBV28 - CASSLWGSAGNTIYF TGTGCCAGCAGTTTATGGGGTAGTGCTGGAAACACCATATATTTT
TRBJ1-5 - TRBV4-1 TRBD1 CASSQDGQGRQPQHF TGCGCCAGCAGCCAAGATGGACAGGGTAGGCAGCCCCAGCATTTT
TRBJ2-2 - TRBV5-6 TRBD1 CASSSPGQGPSGELFF TGTGCCAGCAGCTCACCGGGACAGGGACCTTCCGGGGAGCTGTTTTTT
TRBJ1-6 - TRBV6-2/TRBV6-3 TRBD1 CASSSRFDRGLGNSPLHF TGTGCCAGCAGCTCCAGATTCGACAGGGGGCTAGGTAATTCACCCCTCCACTTT